This T cell receptor beta chain originates from a study of shared clonotypes between healthy human individuals. Findings and limits, study-wide: Clonotype sharing among donors was expected to depend on sequencing depth.

Germline loops: CDR1 KGHSY, CDR2 FQNENV. This CDR3 has 16 residues. V was cut by 3 bases and J by 2 bases, with 14 bases left in between. TCRdb keeps only in-frame clones here, not all; method: immunoSEQ multiplex PCR. The table has millions of clones, just over 90% seen once. Concerning this clone itself: The antigen is not known.

The specimen was naive CD4+ T cells sorted from blood. The subset here: CD45RA+ positively selected. The chain has TRBV16 and TRBJ1-5; D is ambiguous. The receptor was isolated from a man younger than 30 in good health. The CDR3 region has the DNA TGTGCCAGCAGCCATCACGATGTAGAGGGCAATCAGCCCCAGCATTTT. Amino acids: CASSHHDVEGNQPQHF.